This TCR beta chain was documented in a study of vaccination effects on CD4 cells after COVID-19. TCRdb keeps only in-frame clones here, not all; method: immunoSEQ multiplex PCR. The repertoire holds some 30,000 clones, approximately 72% seen once, with 10% to 13% in the top ten. With the ViraFEST assay, the study expanded antigen-specific CD4+ T cells using viral peptide pools, then sequenced them. CD4+ T cell isolation took place after 10 days of culture. Absence of prior SARS-CoV-2 infection characterized the vaccine recipients, who showed negative nucleocapsid antibodies. Concerning this clone: The antigen remains unidentified.

Study-level results: Vaccine- and infection-induced clones showed marked clonal contraction late following vaccination.

The sequence came from a human donor who received a COVID-19 vaccine. Here the sequenced sample was CD4+ T cells from PBMCs cultured with SARS-CoV-2 spike peptides, taken before COVID-19 vaccination.

The CDR3 loop is CASSPGAGGGEKLFF. The CDR3 bases are TGCGCCAGCAGCCCCGGAGCAGGGGGTGGTGAAAAACTGTTTTTT. V is TRBV5-1 and J is TRBJ1-4; TRBD1 agrees at 7 bases. With V trimmed by 4 bases and J by 7 bases, 10 bases remained unmatched. CDR3 length: 15 amino acids. Germline V lookup: CDR1 SGHRS, CDR2 YFSETQ.